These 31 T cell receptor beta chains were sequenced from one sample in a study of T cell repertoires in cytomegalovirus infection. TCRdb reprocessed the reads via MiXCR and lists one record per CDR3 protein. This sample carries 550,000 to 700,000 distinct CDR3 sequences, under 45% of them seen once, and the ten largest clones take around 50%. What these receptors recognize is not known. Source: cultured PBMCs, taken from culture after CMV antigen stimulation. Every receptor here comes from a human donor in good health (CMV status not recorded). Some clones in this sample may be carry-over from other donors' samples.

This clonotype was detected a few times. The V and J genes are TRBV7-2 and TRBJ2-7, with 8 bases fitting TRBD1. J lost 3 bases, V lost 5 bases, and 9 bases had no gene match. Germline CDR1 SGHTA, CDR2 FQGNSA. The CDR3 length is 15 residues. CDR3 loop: CASSTRTGSDYEQYF. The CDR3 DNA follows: TGTGCCAGCAGCACCCGGACAGGGAGCGACTACGAGCAGTACTTC.

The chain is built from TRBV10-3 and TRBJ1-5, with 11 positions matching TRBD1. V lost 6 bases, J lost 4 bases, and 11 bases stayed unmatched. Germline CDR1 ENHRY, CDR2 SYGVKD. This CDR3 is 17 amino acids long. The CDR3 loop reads CAISNGQGANENQPQHF. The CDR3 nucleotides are TGTGCCATCAGCAACGGACAGGGGGCGAATGAAAATCAGCCCCAGCATTTT.

As DNA, the CDR3 is TGTGCCAGCGTGCCTTATGGGGGGGATACGCAGTATTTT. Translated: CASVPYGGDTQYF. V gene TRBV7-2 combines with J gene TRBJ2-3, with a tentative D call TRBD2 (6 bases). Germline V lookup: CDR1 SGHTA, CDR2 FQGNSA. V gave up 8 bases and J gave up 6 bases, with 15 bases separating them. The CDR3 extends over 13 amino acids.

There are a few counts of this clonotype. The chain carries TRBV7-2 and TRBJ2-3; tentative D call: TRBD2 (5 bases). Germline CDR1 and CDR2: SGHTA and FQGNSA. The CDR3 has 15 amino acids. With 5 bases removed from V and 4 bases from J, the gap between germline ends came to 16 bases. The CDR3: CASSLLVGGADTQYF. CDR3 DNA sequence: TGTGCCAGCAGCCTACTAGTGGGCGGAGCAGATACGCAGTATTTT.

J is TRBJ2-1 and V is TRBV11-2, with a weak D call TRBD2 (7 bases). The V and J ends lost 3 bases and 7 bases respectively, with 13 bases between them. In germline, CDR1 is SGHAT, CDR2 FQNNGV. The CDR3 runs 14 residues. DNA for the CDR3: TGTGCCAGCAGCTTGATCGGGGGGCGGAATGAGCAGTTCTTC. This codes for CASSLIGGRNEQFF.

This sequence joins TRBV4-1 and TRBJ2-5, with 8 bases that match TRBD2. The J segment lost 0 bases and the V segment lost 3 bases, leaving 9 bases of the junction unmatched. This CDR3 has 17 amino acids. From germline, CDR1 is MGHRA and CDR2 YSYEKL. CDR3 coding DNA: TGCGCCAGCAGCCAGCGCGGGGGGTCCGTGTACCAAGAGACCCAGTACTTC. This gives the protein CASSQRGGSVYQETQYF.

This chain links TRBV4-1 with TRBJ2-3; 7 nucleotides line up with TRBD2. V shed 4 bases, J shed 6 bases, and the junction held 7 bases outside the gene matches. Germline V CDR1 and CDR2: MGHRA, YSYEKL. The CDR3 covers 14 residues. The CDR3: CASSRTSAGDTQYF. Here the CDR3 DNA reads TGCGCCAGCAGCCGTACTAGCGCCGGCGATACGCAGTATTTT.

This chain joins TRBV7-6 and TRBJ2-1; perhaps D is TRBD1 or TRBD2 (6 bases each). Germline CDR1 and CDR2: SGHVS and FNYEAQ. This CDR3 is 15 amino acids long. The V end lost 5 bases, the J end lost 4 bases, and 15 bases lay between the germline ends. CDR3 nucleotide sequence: TGTGCCAGCAGCCTACTTAGGGGGGAGTACAATGAGCAGTTCTTC. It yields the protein CASSLLRGEYNEQFF.

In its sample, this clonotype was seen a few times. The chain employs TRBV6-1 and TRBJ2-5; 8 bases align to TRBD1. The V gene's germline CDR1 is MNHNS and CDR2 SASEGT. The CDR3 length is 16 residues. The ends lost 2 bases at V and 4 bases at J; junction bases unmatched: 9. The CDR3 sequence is CASSEPGQVRGETQYF. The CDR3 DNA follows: TGTGCCAGCAGTGAACCGGGACAGGTTAGGGGAGAGACCCAGTACTTC.

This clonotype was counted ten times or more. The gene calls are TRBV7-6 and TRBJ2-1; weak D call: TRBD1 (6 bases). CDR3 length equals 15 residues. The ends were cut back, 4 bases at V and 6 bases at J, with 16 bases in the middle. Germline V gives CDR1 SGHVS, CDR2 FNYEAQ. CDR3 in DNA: TGTGCCAGCAGCTCGTCCCTTGGGGGCCGCAATGAGCAGTTCTTC. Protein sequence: CASSSSLGGRNEQFF.

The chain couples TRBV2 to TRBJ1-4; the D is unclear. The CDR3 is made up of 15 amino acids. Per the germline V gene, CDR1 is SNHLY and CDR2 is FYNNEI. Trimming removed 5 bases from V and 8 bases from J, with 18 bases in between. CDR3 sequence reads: CASSPKVGLREKLFF. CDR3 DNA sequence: TGTGCCAGCAGTCCGAAAGTCGGCCTGAGGGAAAAACTGTTTTTT. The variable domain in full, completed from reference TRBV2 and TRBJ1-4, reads EPEVTQTPSHQVTQMGQEVILRCVPISNHLYFYWYRQILGQKVEFLVSFYNNEISEKSEIFDDQFSVERPDGSNFTLKIRSTKLEDSAMYFCASSPKVGLREKLFFGSGTQLSVL.

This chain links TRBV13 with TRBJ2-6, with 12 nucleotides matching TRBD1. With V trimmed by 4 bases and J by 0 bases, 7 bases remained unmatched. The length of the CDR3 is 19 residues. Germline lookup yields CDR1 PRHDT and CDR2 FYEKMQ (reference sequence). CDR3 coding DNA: TGTGCCAGCAGCTCTGAGGGACAGGGGGCCCTCTCTGGGGCCAACGTCCTGACTTTC. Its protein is CASSSEGQGALSGANVLTF.

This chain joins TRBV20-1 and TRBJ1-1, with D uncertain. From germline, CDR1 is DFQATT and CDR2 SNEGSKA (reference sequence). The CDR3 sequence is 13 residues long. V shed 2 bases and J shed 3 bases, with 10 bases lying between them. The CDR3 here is CSARSLRDTEAFF. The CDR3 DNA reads TGCAGTGCTAGAAGCCTACGGGACACTGAAGCTTTCTTT.

The CDR3, as DNA: TGTGCCAGCAGCTTAGCCCCTAGCGACACCTACGAGCAGTACTTC. This gives the protein CASSLAPSDTYEQYF. This chain uses TRBV7-2 with TRBJ2-7; D may be TRBD2 (6 bases). Deletions cut 0 bases from V and 2 bases from J, with 11 bases between. This CDR3 has 15 amino acids. CDR1 is SGHTA, CDR2 FQGNSA, per germline.

The CDR3 DNA reads TGTGCCAGCAGCACAGCGGGGGTCACAGTAGAGACCCAGTACTTC. Translating gives CASSTAGVTVETQYF. The chain couples TRBV3-1 to TRBJ2-5; 8 bases agree with TRBD2. Losses at the gene ends were 5 bases for V and 4 bases for J; bases not matched to a gene: 9. Looked up from germline, CDR1 is LGHDT and CDR2 is YNNKEL (reference sequence). This CDR3 region has 15 residues.

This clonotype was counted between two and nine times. DNA for the CDR3: TGTGCCAGCAGTTCCCGGGACTTGGGAGGGGAGCAGTACTTC. Its protein product is CASSSRDLGGEQYF. The chain employs TRBV12-3 or TRBV12-4 and TRBJ2-7, with 7 nucleotides matching TRBD2. CDR3 size: 14 residues. V shed 4 bases and J 7 bases; nucleotides not matched to a gene: 10.

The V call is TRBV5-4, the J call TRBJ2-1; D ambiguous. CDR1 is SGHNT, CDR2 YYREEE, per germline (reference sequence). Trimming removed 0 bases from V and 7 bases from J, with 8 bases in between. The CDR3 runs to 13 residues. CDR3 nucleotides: TGTGCCAGCAGCTTGGAGGCCAGGAATGAGCAGTTCTTC. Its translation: CASSLEARNEQFF.

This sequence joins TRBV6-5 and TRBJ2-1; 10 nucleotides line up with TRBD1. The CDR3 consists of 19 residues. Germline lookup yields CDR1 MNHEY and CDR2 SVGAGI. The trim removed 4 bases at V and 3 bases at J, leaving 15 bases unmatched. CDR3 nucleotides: TGTGCCAGCAGTTCCGGGACAGGGGTGTTTAGCGGTGGCTACAATGAGCAGTTCTTC. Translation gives CASSSGTGVFSGGYNEQFF.

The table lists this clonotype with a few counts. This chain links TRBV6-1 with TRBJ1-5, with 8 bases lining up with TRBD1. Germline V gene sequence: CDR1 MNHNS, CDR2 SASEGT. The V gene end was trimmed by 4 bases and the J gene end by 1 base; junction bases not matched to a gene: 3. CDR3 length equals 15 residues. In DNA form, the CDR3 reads TGTGCCAGCAGTGTCGGGACAGGCAGCAATCAGCCCCAGCATTTT. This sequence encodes CASSVGTGSNQPQHF.

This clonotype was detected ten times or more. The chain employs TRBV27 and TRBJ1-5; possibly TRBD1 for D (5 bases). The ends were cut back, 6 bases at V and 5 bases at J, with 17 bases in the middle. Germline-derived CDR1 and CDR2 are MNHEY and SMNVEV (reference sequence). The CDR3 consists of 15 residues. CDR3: CASSAGRGGDQPQHF. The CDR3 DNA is TGTGCCAGCAGCGCGGGGCGGGGAGGGGATCAGCCCCAGCATTTT.

The CDR3 region is CASSPRQGKNTEAFF. Here the CDR3 DNA reads TGTGCCAGCAGCCCCCGACAGGGCAAAAACACTGAAGCTTTCTTT. The chain combines TRBV7-9 with TRBJ1-1, with 7 bases identical to TRBD1. Germline CDR1 is SEHNR and CDR2 is FQNEAQ (reference sequence). Unmatched junction bases numbered 8, after V lost 5 bases and J lost 2 bases. The CDR3 length is 15 residues.

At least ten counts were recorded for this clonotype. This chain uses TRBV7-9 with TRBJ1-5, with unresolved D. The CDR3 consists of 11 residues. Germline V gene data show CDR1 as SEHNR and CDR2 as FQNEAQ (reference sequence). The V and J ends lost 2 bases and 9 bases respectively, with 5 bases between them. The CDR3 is CASSLKGPQHF. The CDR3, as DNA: TGTGCCAGCAGCTTAAAAGGGCCCCAGCATTTT.

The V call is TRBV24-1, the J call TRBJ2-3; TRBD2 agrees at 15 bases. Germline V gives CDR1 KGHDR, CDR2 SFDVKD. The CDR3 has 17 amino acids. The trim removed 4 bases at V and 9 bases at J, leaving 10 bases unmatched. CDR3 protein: CATSDPGLAGGARTQYF. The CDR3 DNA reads TGTGCCACCAGTGACCCGGGACTAGCGGGGGGTGCTCGAACGCAGTATTTT.

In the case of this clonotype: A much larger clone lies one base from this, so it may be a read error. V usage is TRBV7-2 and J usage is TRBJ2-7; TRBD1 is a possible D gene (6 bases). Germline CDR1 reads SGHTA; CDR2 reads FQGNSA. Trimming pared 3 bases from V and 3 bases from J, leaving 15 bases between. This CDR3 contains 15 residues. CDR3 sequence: CTSSFVGGSSYEQYF. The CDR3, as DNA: TGTACCAGCAGCTTCGTAGGGGGTTCAAGCTACGAGCAGTACTTC.

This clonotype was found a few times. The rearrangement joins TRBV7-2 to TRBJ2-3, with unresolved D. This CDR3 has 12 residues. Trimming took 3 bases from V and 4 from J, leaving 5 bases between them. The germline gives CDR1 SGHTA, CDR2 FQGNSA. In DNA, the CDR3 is TGTGCCAGCAGCTTCTGGGCAGATACGCAGTATTTT. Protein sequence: CASSFWADTQYF.

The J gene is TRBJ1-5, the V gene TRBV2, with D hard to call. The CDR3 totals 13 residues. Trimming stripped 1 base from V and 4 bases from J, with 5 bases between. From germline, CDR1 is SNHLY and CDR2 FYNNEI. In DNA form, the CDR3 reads TGTGCCAGCAGTGAAGAGCATAATCAGCCCCAGCATTTT. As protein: CASSEEHNQPQHF.

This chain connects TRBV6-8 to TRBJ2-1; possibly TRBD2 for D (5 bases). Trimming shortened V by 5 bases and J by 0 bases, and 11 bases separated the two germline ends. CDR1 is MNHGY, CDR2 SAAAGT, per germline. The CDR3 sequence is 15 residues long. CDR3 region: CASSRTRLSYNEQFF. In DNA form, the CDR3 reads TGTGCCAGCAGTCGGACTCGCCTCTCCTACAATGAGCAGTTCTTC.

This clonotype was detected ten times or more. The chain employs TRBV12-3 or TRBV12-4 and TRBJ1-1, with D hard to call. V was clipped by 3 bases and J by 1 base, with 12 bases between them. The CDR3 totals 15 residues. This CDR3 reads CASSFGGHWNTEAFF. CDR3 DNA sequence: TGTGCCAGCAGTTTTGGTGGGCATTGGAACACTGAAGCTTTCTTT.

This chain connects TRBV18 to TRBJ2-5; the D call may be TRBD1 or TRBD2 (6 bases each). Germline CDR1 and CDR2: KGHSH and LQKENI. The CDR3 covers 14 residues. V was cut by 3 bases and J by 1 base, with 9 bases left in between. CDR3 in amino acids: CASSPGGPQETQYF. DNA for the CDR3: TGTGCCAGCTCACCTGGGGGGCCCCAAGAGACCCAGTACTTC.

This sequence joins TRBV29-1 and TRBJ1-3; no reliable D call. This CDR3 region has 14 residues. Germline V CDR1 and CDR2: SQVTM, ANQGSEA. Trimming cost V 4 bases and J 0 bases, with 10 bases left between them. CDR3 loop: CSVGRGDSGNTIYF. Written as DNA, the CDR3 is TGCAGCGTTGGGCGGGGAGACTCTGGAAACACCATATATTTT.

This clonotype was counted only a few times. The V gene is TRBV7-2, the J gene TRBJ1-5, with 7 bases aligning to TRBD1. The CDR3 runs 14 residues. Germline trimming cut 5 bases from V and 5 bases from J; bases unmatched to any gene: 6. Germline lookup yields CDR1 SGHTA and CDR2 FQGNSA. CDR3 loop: CASSPTGFDQPQHF. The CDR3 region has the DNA TGTGCCAGCAGCCCGACAGGGTTCGATCAGCCCCAGCATTTT.